The next 28 T cell receptor beta chains were all read from a single sample in a study of naive and memory T cell subsets. Two oligonucleotides, mixed equimolar, formed the beta constant-region primer covering TRBC1 and TRBC2. Ligated cDNA was amplified by four rounds of PCR with nested alpha and beta constant-region primers and SP2. TCRdb re-derived calls from the UMI-ligation and nested PCR reads in MiXCR, one entry per CDR3 protein. Here the sample spans 95,000 to 150,000 distinct CDR3 sequences, 35% to 40% being singletons. Material: central memory CD4+ T cells from blood. The receptors derive from a human donor in good health.

V usage is TRBV2 and J usage is TRBJ1-3; D might be TRBD1 (5 bases). Germline assignment: CDR1 SNHLY and CDR2 FYNNEI. Trimming shortened V by 11 bases and J by 2 bases, and 13 bases separated the two germline ends. CDR3 length: 13 residues. CDR3: CAGAGFPGNTIYF. DNA for the CDR3: TGTGCCGGTGCAGGGTTCCCTGGAAACACCATATATTTT.

This clonotype was seen only a few times. The chain joins TRBV13 to TRBJ2-7, with 8 bases that match TRBD2. The J segment lost 5 bases and the V segment lost 5 bases, leaving 11 bases of the junction unmatched. Germline V CDR1 and CDR2: PRHDT, FYEKMQ (reference sequence). CDR3 length equals 15 residues. CDR3 in amino acids: CASSPSGPGGNEQYF. Here the CDR3 DNA reads TGTGCCAGCAGCCCCTCCGGGCCGGGAGGGAACGAGCAGTACTTC.

This clonotype was seen only a few times. The chain couples TRBV7-9 to TRBJ1-2; possible D gene TRBD1, 5 bases. CDR1 is SEHNR and CDR2 is FQNEAQ in the germline V gene (reference sequence). The CDR3 is made up of 12 amino acids. The V and J ends lost 4 bases and 6 bases respectively, with 9 bases between them. CDR3 DNA: TGTGCCAGCAGCTCCCGAGGGGATGGCTACACCTTC. It yields the protein CASSSRGDGYTF.

This clonotype was detected only once. V gene TRBV15 combines with J gene TRBJ2-2; TRBD1 might be the D (7 bases). The length of the CDR3 is 16 residues. Germline loops: CDR1 LNHNV, CDR2 YYDKDF (reference sequence). Trimming removed 1 base at V and 9 bases at J, with 18 bases between. CDR3 sequence: CATSRGGQAGRRELFF. The CDR3 region has the DNA TGTGCCACCAGCAGAGGTGGACAGGCGGGGCGCCGGGAGCTGTTTTTT.

This clonotype appeared a single time. J is TRBJ1-1 and V is TRBV6-2 or TRBV6-3; TRBD1 might be the D (6 bases). This CDR3 spans 17 amino acids. The germline V gene has CDR1 MNHEY and CDR2 SVGEGT. V was pared by 6 bases and J by 1 base, with 21 bases between. This CDR3 is CASRPDRSFVPNTEAFF. CDR3 DNA sequence: TGTGCCAGCAGACCAGACAGGAGCTTCGTCCCGAACACTGAAGCTTTCTTT.

The chain carries TRBV2 and TRBJ2-7; the D is unclear. V shed 5 bases and J shed 7 bases, with 12 bases lying between them. Germline V CDR1 and CDR2: SNHLY, FYNNEI. The CDR3 runs to 12 residues. CDR3 nucleotides: TGTGCCAGCAGTATCACCGGTCGGGAGCAGTACTTC. Translated, it gives CASSITGREQYF. The full variable domain, in which reference TRBV2 and TRBJ2-7 provide the parts outside the CDR3, is EPEVTQTPSHQVTQMGQEVILRCVPISNHLYFYWYRQILGQKVEFLVSFYNNEISEKSEIFDDQFSVERPDGSNFTLKIRSTKLEDSAMYFCASSITGREQYFGPGTRLTVT.

The chain is built from TRBV7-2 and TRBJ2-4; D possibly corresponds to TRBD1 (5 bases). There are 14 residues in the CDR3. The germline V gene has CDR1 SGHTA and CDR2 FQGNSA. Trimming removed 5 bases from V and 0 bases from J, with 8 bases in between. In nucleotides, the CDR3 is TGTGCCAGCAGCACAGGACAAGCCAAAAACATTCAGTACTTC. Its translation is CASSTGQAKNIQYF.

The chain joins TRBV5-8 to TRBJ2-3; 11 bases are a match to TRBD2. V trimming: 2 bases; J trimming: 1 base; junction bases outside the gene matches: 6. Germline assignment: CDR1 SGHTS and CDR2 YDEGEE. The CDR3 consists of 17 residues. The CDR3 bases are TGTGCCAGCAGCTTTTCTAGCGGGAGGAGAGGCACAGATACGCAGTATTTT. Translating gives CASSFSSGRRGTDTQYF.

The genes are TRBV10-1 and TRBJ2-2; D remains unclear. There are 14 residues in the CDR3. Trimming took off 7 bases at V and 1 base at J, with 10 bases between the two ends. Germline lookup yields CDR1 WNHNN and CDR2 SYGVQD (reference sequence). CDR3 residues: CASNNDLNTGELFF. The CDR3 DNA is TGCGCCAGCAATAACGATTTGAACACCGGGGAGCTGTTTTTT.

This clonotype was counted a single time. The V and J genes are TRBV7-9 and TRBJ2-7, with TRBD2 as a possible D gene (6 bases). This CDR3 region has 11 residues. V lost 5 bases, J lost 6 bases, and 8 bases lay in between. Germline V gene lookup returns CDR1 SEHNR and CDR2 FQNEAQ (reference sequence). CDR3 residues: CASSHGGEQYF. DNA of the CDR3: TGTGCCAGCAGCCACGGGGGCGAGCAGTACTTC. Full variable domain (rest looked up from reference TRBV7-9 and TRBJ2-7): DTGVSQNPRHKITKRGQNVTFRCDPISEHNRLYWYRQTLGQGPEFLTYFQNEAQLEKSRLLSDRFSAERPKGSFSTLEIQRTEQGDSAMYLCASSHGGEQYFGPGTRLTVT.

The chain carries TRBV20-1 and TRBJ2-1; TRBD2 aligns across 9 bases. The CDR3 has 15 residues. Trimming took 2 bases from V and 7 from J; bases not matched to a gene: 9. CDR1 DFQATT and CDR2 SNEGSKA come from the germline V gene (reference sequence). The CDR3 is CSARSVGLAKNEQFF. In nucleotides, the CDR3 is TGCAGTGCTAGAAGTGTCGGACTAGCGAAAAATGAGCAGTTCTTC.

This clonotype was counted at least ten times. V is TRBV5-1 and J is TRBJ2-1, with 10 bases matching TRBD2. The CDR3 is 16 residues long. Trimming at V came to 1 base and at J to 6 bases, leaving 7 bases not matched to a gene. Germline values: CDR1 SGHRS, CDR2 YFSETQ. CDR3 loop: CASSLYRAGGLNEQFF. The CDR3 nucleotides are TGCGCCAGCAGCTTGTATAGAGCGGGAGGGCTCAATGAGCAGTTCTTC.

CDR3 DNA sequence: TGTGCCAGCAGTTTTATGGGGGCTGGGGCCAACGTCCTGACTTTC. It encodes CASSFMGAGANVLTF. The V call is TRBV12-3 or TRBV12-4, the J call TRBJ2-6; D is tentatively TRBD1 or TRBD2 (5 bases each). V was shortened by 3 bases and J by 2 bases, with 8 bases between the two germline ends. The CDR3 loop spans 15 amino acids.

The chain employs TRBV7-9 and TRBJ1-1; a possible D gene is TRBD1 (5 bases). This CDR3 has 15 residues. Germline-derived CDR1 and CDR2 are SEHNR and FQNEAQ (reference sequence). Trimming left V 5 bases short and J 3 bases short, with 16 bases between. The CDR3 DNA is TGTGCCAGCAGCGCGACAGCCCCAAGGGACACTGAAGCTTTCTTT. Protein sequence: CASSATAPRDTEAFF.

The table lists this clonotype with many counts. The CDR3 DNA reads TGCGCCAGCAGCCGGACAGGGGGCGGTTACGAGCAGTACTTC. It specifies CASSRTGGGYEQYF. The V and J genes are TRBV4-1 and TRBJ2-7, with TRBD1 identical over 11 bases. Germline V lookup: CDR1 MGHRA, CDR2 YSYEKL. Trimming removed 4 bases from V and 4 bases from J; junction bases left unmatched: 3. There are 14 residues in the CDR3.

The V and J genes are TRBV10-3 and TRBJ2-7, with D possibly being TRBD1 or TRBD2 (5 bases each). The CDR3 loop spans 12 amino acids. Per germline, CDR1 ENHRY and CDR2 SYGVKD. The germline V and J ends were trimmed by 6 bases and 12 bases, with 18 bases remaining between them. As DNA, the CDR3 is TGTGCCATCAGCGACGGGACCTTTTTCGGGTACTTC. Amino acid sequence: CAISDGTFFGYF.

This clonotype was counted only a few times. This chain links TRBV28 with TRBJ2-1; D is unresolved. Germline CDR1 reads MDHEN; CDR2 reads SYDVKM. Trimming took off 2 bases at V and 2 bases at J, with 10 bases between the two ends. There are 15 residues in the CDR3. CDR3 coding DNA: TGTGCCAGCAGTTTAACGAGCGTTACCTACAATGAGCAGTTCTTC. Amino acid sequence: CASSLTSVTYNEQFF.

CDR3 DNA: TGTGCCAGGAATCCAACCCGGGGACAGGGGACAGGGAGGAACACTGAAGCTTTCTTT. This translates into CARNPTRGQGTGRNTEAFF. The genes are TRBV27 and TRBJ1-1, with 10 bases that match TRBD1. Germline CDR1 MNHEY, CDR2 SMNVEV (reference sequence). V shed 9 bases and J 1 base; nucleotides not matched to a gene: 20. This CDR3 spans 19 amino acids.

J is TRBJ2-4 and V is TRBV5-4, with 8 bases identical to TRBD2. The CDR3 sequence is 18 residues long. J was trimmed by 3 bases and V by 3 bases; bases with no gene match: 14. Germline values: CDR1 SGHNT, CDR2 YYREEE (reference sequence). The CDR3 bases are TGTGCCAGCAGCTCTGCCGGGGGGGTTGATTTTGTCAAAAACATTCAGTACTTC. Its protein product is CASSSAGGVDFVKNIQYF. Supplemented by reference TRBV5-4 and TRBJ2-4, the full variable domain reads ETGVTQSPTHLIKTRGQQVTLRCSSQSGHNTVSWYQQALGQGPQFIFQYYREEENGRGNFPPRFSGLQFPNYSSELNVNALELDDSALYLCASSSAGGVDFVKNIQYFGAGTRLSVL.

V and J are TRBV10-3 and TRBJ2-1, with D perhaps TRBD2 (7 bases). This CDR3 contains 17 residues. The germline V gene encodes CDR1 ENHRY and CDR2 SYGVKD. Between the trimmed V and J ends, which lost 4 bases and 0 bases, there was a span of 16 bases. The CDR3 coding sequence is TGTGCCATCAGTGGCGGGGGAGGGGGTAGCTCCTACAATGAGCAGTTCTTC. This gives the protein CAISGGGGGSSYNEQFF.

This chain connects TRBV7-2 to TRBJ1-6; the D gene is possibly TRBD1 (6 bases). The V and J ends lost 3 bases and 10 bases respectively, with 10 bases between them. The CDR3 covers 13 residues. From germline, CDR1 is SGHTA and CDR2 FQGNSA. The CDR3 is CASSFRGASPLHF. The CDR3 region has the DNA TGTGCCAGCAGCTTCAGGGGTGCATCACCCCTCCACTTT.

This clonotype has more than one count but fewer than ten. This sequence joins TRBV30 and TRBJ1-3; D not certain. The V end was cut by 2 bases, the J end by 3 bases, with 8 bases between. There are 13 residues in the CDR3. The germline CDR1 and CDR2 sequences are GTSNPN and SVGIG (reference sequence). CDR3 sequence: CAWSPTNGNTIYF. DNA of the CDR3: TGTGCCTGGAGTCCCACGAATGGAAACACCATATATTTT.

V gene TRBV6-5 combines with J gene TRBJ1-3, with D perhaps matching TRBD1 (6 bases). This CDR3 comprises 16 residues. With 2 bases removed from V and 1 base from J, the gap between germline ends came to 12 bases. CDR1 is MNHEY, CDR2 SVGAGI, per germline. DNA for the CDR3: TGTGCCAGCAGTTACAAGGGGGTCGGGTCTGGAAACACCATATATTTT. It specifies CASSYKGVGSGNTIYF.

V gene TRBV20-1 combines with J gene TRBJ2-7; no reliable D call. This CDR3 is built from 13 residues. V was clipped by 5 bases and J by 0 bases, with 11 bases between them. The germline gives CDR1 DFQATT, CDR2 SNEGSKA (reference sequence). Written as DNA, the CDR3 is TGCAGTGCTCTGAGCCGGTCCTCCTACGAGCAGTACTTC. Translated: CSALSRSSYEQYF.

This clonotype was detected many times. The chain recombines TRBV28 with TRBJ1-1; 9 bases are a match to TRBD1. The CDR3 has 13 amino acids. Germline V CDR1 and CDR2: MDHEN, SYDVKM. The V segment lost 1 base and the J segment 10 bases; nucleotides outside the gene matches: 4. CDR3: CASSLFRQGVAFF. CDR3 coding DNA: TGTGCCAGCAGTTTATTTCGACAGGGGGTAGCTTTCTTT.

The chain employs TRBV7-3 and TRBJ1-6; D perhaps matches TRBD1 (5 bases). The germline V gene has CDR1 SGHTA and CDR2 FQGTGA. The CDR3 covers 15 residues. V lost 5 bases and J lost 3, with 11 bases in between. CDR3 sequence reads: CASSRDSNYNSPLHF. In DNA form, the CDR3 reads TGTGCCAGCAGCCGAGACAGCAACTATAATTCACCCCTCCACTTT.

This clonotype was detected a few times. The chain employs TRBV6-5 and TRBJ1-1; 10 bases fit TRBD1. The CDR3 loop spans 12 amino acids. J gave up 10 bases and V 5 bases, and 4 bases lay outside the gene matches. Germline loops: CDR1 MNHEY, CDR2 SVGAGI. CDR3 coding DNA: TGTGCCAGCAGTCGGGACAGGGGAACAGCTTTCTTT. It codes for CASSRDRGTAFF.

The chain recombines TRBV2 with TRBJ2-7; D is possibly TRBD1 (6 bases). Deletions cut 3 bases from V and 0 bases from J, with 9 bases between. Germline values: CDR1 SNHLY, CDR2 FYNNEI. CDR3 length: 14 amino acids. The CDR3 nucleotides are TGTGCCAGCAGTGACAACAGGGTCTCCTACGAGCAGTACTTC. Translating it yields CASSDNRVSYEQYF.